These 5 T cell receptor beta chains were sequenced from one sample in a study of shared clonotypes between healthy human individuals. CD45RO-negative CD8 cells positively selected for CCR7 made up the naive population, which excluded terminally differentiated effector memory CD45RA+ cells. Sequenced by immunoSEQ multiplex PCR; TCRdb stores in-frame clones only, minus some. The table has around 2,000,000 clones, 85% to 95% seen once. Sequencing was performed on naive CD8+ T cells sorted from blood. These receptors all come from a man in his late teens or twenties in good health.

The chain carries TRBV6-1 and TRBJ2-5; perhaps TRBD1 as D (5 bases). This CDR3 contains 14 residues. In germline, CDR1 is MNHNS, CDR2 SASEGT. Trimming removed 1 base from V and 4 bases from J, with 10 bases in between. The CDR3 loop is CASSEVQGSETQYF. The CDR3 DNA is TGTGCCAGCAGTGAAGTCCAGGGATCAGAGACCCAGTACTTC.

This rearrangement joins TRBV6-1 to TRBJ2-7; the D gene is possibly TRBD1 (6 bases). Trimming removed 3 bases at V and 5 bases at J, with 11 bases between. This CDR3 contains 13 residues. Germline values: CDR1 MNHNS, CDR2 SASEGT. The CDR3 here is CASSDFTGNEQYF. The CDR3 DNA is TGTGCCAGCAGTGATTTCACAGGGAACGAGCAGTACTTC.

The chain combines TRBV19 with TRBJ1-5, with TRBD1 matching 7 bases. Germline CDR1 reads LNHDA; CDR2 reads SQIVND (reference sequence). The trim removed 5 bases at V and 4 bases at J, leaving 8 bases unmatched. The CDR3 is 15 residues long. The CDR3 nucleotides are TGTGCCAGTAGTTCCTGGGACAGCGAAAATCAGCCCCAGCATTTT. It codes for CASSSWDSENQPQHF.

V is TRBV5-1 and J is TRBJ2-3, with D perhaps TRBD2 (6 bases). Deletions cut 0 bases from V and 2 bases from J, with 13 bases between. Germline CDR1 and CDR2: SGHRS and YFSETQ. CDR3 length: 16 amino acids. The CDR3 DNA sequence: TGCGCCAGCAGCTTGGGGGAGGCGAGGACCACAGATACGCAGTATTTT. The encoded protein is CASSLGEARTTDTQYF.

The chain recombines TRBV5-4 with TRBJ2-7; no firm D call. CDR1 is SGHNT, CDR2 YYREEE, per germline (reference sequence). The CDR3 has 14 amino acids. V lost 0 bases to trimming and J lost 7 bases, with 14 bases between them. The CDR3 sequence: CASSLGGSLGEQYF. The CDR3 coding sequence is TGTGCCAGCAGCTTGGGGGGATCGCTGGGGGAGCAGTACTTC.